The 20 T cell receptor beta chains listed next were all sequenced from one sample in a study of OX40 agonist ivuxolimab in advanced cancers. Some clones are missing from TCRdb's copy, which holds only in-frame ones; the method was immunoSEQ multiplex PCR. In the table there are 45,000 to 60,000 clones, roughly 90% of which are singletons. Here the sequenced sample was CD4+ or CD8+ T cells sorted from blood, taken in a trial of the OX40 agonist ivuxolimab. All receptors derive from an adult with an advanced solid tumor such as melanoma, head and neck, liver or kidney cancer.

This rearrangement joins TRBV11-3 to TRBJ2-5, with D maybe TRBD2 (5 bases). In germline, CDR1 is SGHNT, CDR2 YENEEA. The CDR3 has 14 residues. V was trimmed by 5 bases and J by 6 bases, leaving 16 bases between them. CDR3 sequence: CASSPTRGIKTQYF. For the CDR3, the DNA is TGTGCCAGCAGCCCGACACGGGGAATTAAGACCCAGTACTTC.

CDR3 residues: CASSPPSGKAFF. The CDR3 DNA follows: TGTGCCAGCTCACCACCGTCAGGGAAAGCTTTCTTT. The chain couples TRBV18 to TRBJ1-1; D may be TRBD1 (5 bases). This CDR3 has 12 amino acids. The germline V gene encodes CDR1 KGHSH and CDR2 LQKENI. The V end lost 0 bases, the J end lost 9 bases, and 8 bases lay between the germline ends.

The CDR3 nucleotides are TGTGCCTGGAGTTCCTCCGGACCCGAGCAGTACTTC. Translation: CAWSSSGPEQYF. The rearrangement joins TRBV30 to TRBJ2-7; D gene uncertain. Germline V lookup: CDR1 GTSNPN, CDR2 SVGIG (reference sequence). The CDR3 has 12 residues. The V gene lost 2 bases and the J gene lost 6 bases, with 11 bases spanning the gap.

The CDR3 region is CASSQERLAAHTGELFF. DNA of the CDR3: TGCGCCAGCAGCCAAGAACGGCTAGCGGCCCACACCGGGGAGCTGTTTTTT. V usage is TRBV4-1 and J usage is TRBJ2-2; TRBD2 aligns across 7 bases. Germline CDR1 and CDR2: MGHRA and YSYEKL. The CDR3 consists of 17 residues. With 0 bases clipped from V and 3 bases from J, the junction kept 7 bases outside the gene matches.

V and J are TRBV9 and TRBJ2-7; 8 bases match TRBD1. Germline V lookup: CDR1 SGDLS, CDR2 YYNGEE. The J segment lost 6 bases and the V segment lost 3 bases, leaving 5 bases of the junction unmatched. The CDR3 runs 13 residues. The chain's CDR3 is CASSGRGPSEQYF. CDR3 bases: TGTGCCAGCAGCGGCAGGGGGCCAAGCGAGCAGTACTTC.

The rearrangement joins TRBV29-1 to TRBJ2-1; the D is unclear. Trimming took 7 bases from V and 0 from J, leaving 13 bases between them. The length of the CDR3 is 14 residues. Germline CDR1 and CDR2: SQVTM and ANQGSEA. In DNA form, the CDR3 reads TGCAGCGGTACCCCCCGGAGCTCCTACAATGAGCAGTTCTTC. As protein: CSGTPRSSYNEQFF.

In nucleotides, the CDR3 is TGTGCCAGCAGCTTAGGAGCCGGGACCACAATGAGGCAGTTCTTC. Protein: CASSLGAGTTMRQFF. The genes are TRBV11-2 and TRBJ2-1; TRBD1 or TRBD2 may be the D gene (5 bases each). This CDR3 is 15 amino acids long. Germline V lookup: CDR1 SGHAT, CDR2 FQNNGV. V was trimmed by 1 base and J by 12 bases, leaving 19 bases between them. Filled out from reference TRBV11-2 and TRBJ2-1, the complete variable domain reads EAGVAQSPRYKIIEKRQSVAFWCNPISGHATLYWYQQILGQGPKLLIQFQNNGVVDDSQLPKDRFSAERLKGVDSTLKIQPAKLEDSAVYLCASSLGAGTTMRQFFGPGTRLTVL.

The rearrangement uses TRBV10-2 and TRBJ1-6; D gene ambiguous. The germline V gene has CDR1 WSHSY and CDR2 SAAADI. CDR3 length: 14 amino acids. The V end lost 0 bases, the J end lost 5 bases, and 5 bases lay between the germline ends. The CDR3 here is CASSESSDNSPLHF. In nucleotides, the CDR3 is TGCGCCAGCAGTGAGTCTTCGGATAATTCACCCCTCCACTTT.

The chain is built from TRBV9 and TRBJ2-7; D unresolved. The CDR3 consists of 15 residues. V was cut by 0 bases and J by 0 bases, with 10 bases left in between. Germline V gene sequence: CDR1 SGDLS, CDR2 YYNGEE. CDR3 loop: CASSVGHASSYEQYF. DNA of the CDR3: TGTGCCAGCAGCGTAGGACACGCAAGCTCCTACGAGCAGTACTTC.

This chain uses TRBV11-2 with TRBJ2-7, with D possibly being TRBD1 or TRBD2 (5 bases each). The CDR3 spans 15 residues. Germline lookup yields CDR1 SGHAT and CDR2 FQNNGV. V was cut by 5 bases and J by 0 bases, with 14 bases left in between. This CDR3 is CASSHYTGTSYEQYF. DNA for the CDR3: TGTGCCAGCAGCCATTACACCGGGACCTCCTACGAGCAGTACTTC. The whole variable domain, remainder taken from reference TRBV11-2 and TRBJ2-7, is EAGVAQSPRYKIIEKRQSVAFWCNPISGHATLYWYQQILGQGPKLLIQFQNNGVVDDSQLPKDRFSAERLKGVDSTLKIQPAKLEDSAVYLCASSHYTGTSYEQYFGPGTRLTVT.

The rearrangement uses TRBV28 and TRBJ1-5, with D unclear. Trimming left V 3 bases short and J 2 bases short, with 8 bases between. Looked up from germline, CDR1 is MDHEN and CDR2 is SYDVKM. This CDR3 is built from 14 residues. CDR3 amino acids: CASSLPLGNQPQHF. In DNA form, the CDR3 reads TGTGCCAGCAGTTTGCCCTTAGGCAATCAGCCCCAGCATTTT.

J is TRBJ2-3 and V is TRBV7-6; TRBD2 aligns across 9 bases. CDR3 length: 16 amino acids. The V segment lost 0 bases and the J segment 4 bases; nucleotides outside the gene matches: 5. CDR1 is SGHVS, CDR2 FNYEAQ, per germline. CDR3 in DNA: TGTGCCAGCAGCTTAGCGCGGGCGGGGGGGGCAGATACGCAGTATTTT. Translation: CASSLARAGGADTQYF.

The rearrangement joins TRBV30 to TRBJ2-5; no clear D gene. Germline values: CDR1 GTSNPN, CDR2 SVGIG (reference sequence). V lost 5 bases, J lost 3 bases, and 13 bases lay in between. The CDR3 loop spans 13 amino acids. DNA for the CDR3: TGTGCCTGGGGGCGGACGGCTGAAGAGACCCAGTACTTC. Its translation is CAWGRTAEETQYF.

This CDR3 is CASSQGQRLNTGELFF. The CDR3, as DNA: TGCGCCAGCAGCCAGGGACAGCGACTTAACACCGGGGAGCTGTTTTTT. The rearrangement uses TRBV5-1 and TRBJ2-2; 7 bases agree with TRBD1. Per the germline V gene, CDR1 is SGHRS and CDR2 is YFSETQ. With V trimmed by 4 bases and J by 2 bases, 8 bases remained unmatched. CDR3 length equals 16 residues.

This chain links TRBV5-1 with TRBJ2-1, with 10 bases that match TRBD2. V shed 1 base, J shed 8 bases, and the junction held 9 bases outside the gene matches. This CDR3 comprises 16 residues. CDR1 and CDR2 (germline): SGHRS, YFSETQ. The CDR3 DNA reads TGCGCCAGCAGCTTGACCTCTAGCGGGAGCGGCTATGAGCAGTTCTTC. Protein product: CASSLTSSGSGYEQFF.

The chain is built from TRBV5-8 and TRBJ1-4; no clear D. Between the trimmed V and J ends, which lost 9 bases and 0 bases, there was a span of 12 bases. The germline V gene has CDR1 SGHTS and CDR2 YDEGEE. The CDR3 runs to 14 residues. DNA for the CDR3: TGTGCCACTGGTTATCGCGCAACTAATGAAAAACTGTTTTTT. Translated, it gives CATGYRATNEKLFF.

The V gene is TRBV7-8, the J gene TRBJ1-2; 7 bases map to TRBD1. Looked up from germline, CDR1 is SGHVS and CDR2 is FQNEAQ. V gave up 5 bases and J gave up 0 bases; unmatched junction bases: 9. This CDR3 is built from 16 residues. The CDR3 sequence is CASSQGQLTSNYGYTF. For the CDR3, the DNA is TGTGCCAGCAGCCAGGGACAGTTAACCTCTAACTATGGCTACACCTTC.

The gene calls are TRBV5-5 and TRBJ2-7; a weak D match, TRBD2 (6 bases). Germline CDR1 is SGHKS and CDR2 is YYEKEE (reference sequence). Between the trimmed V and J ends, which lost 5 bases and 2 bases, there was a span of 14 bases. The CDR3 is made up of 14 amino acids. CDR3 DNA sequence: TGTGCCAGCAGTATGGGAGGTAAGGCCTACGAGCAGTACTTC. Protein sequence: CASSMGGKAYEQYF.

The chain employs TRBV11-2 and TRBJ2-5, with D uncertain. CDR1 is SGHAT, CDR2 FQNNGV, per germline. Trimming took 1 base from V and 1 from J, leaving 1 base between them. The CDR3 totals 12 residues. The CDR3 sequence: CASSLGQETQYF. In DNA, the CDR3 is TGTGCCAGCAGCTTAGGCCAAGAGACCCAGTACTTC.

The chain links TRBV19 to TRBJ1-5; D is ambiguous. This CDR3 is built from 15 residues. Looked up from germline, CDR1 is LNHDA and CDR2 is SQIVND (reference sequence). Between the trimmed V and J ends, which lost 3 bases and 2 bases, there was a span of 11 bases. The CDR3: CASSIDGVGNQPQHF. The CDR3 nucleotides read TGTGCCAGTAGTATCGATGGGGTTGGCAATCAGCCCCAGCATTTT.